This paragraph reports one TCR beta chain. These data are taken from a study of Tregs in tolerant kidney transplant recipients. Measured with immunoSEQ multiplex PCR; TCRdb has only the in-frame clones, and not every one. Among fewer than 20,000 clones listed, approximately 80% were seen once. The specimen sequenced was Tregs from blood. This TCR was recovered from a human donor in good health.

The CDR3 sequence is CASSQDLDRGRLSTQYF. The CDR3 DNA is TGCGCCAGCAGCCAAGATCTGGACAGGGGGCGATTATCGACCCAGTACTTC. J is TRBJ2-5 and V is TRBV4-3; 11 positions agree with TRBD1. In germline, CDR1 is LGHNA, CDR2 YSLEER. The CDR3 loop spans 17 amino acids. The J segment lost 7 bases and the V segment lost 0 bases, leaving 10 bases of the junction unmatched.